The present entry profiles one T cell receptor beta chain with its context. Its antigen is still unknown. It was RNA transcripts that yielded the amplified TCR beta CDR3 regions. In the first-round RT-PCR of the TCR CDR3, the HTBI primer set was used. In TCRdb, the multiplex PCR reads were re-called with MiXCR into one record per CDR3 protein. Here the sample spans 300,000 to 400,000 distinct CDR3 sequences, 13% being singletons. The data originate from a study of T cells in Graves' hyperthyroidism and ophthalmopathy. Study observations and caveats: The blood repertoire included most of the expanded thyroid clonotypes above 0.001. Separation of ophthalmopathy from stable hyperthyroidism was achieved by a 13 V-J model.

Graves' hyperthyroidism was deemed stable given no ophthalmopathy progression within 18 months. The V gene lost 8 bases and the J gene lost 5 bases, with 15 bases spanning the gap. Germline V lookup: CDR1 MGHRA, CDR2 YSYEKL. The length of the CDR3 is 13 residues. Sequenced material: blood. The chain recombines TRBV4-1 with TRBJ2-5; D gene unclear. This receptor was identified in a woman aged 18 to 35 with Graves' hyperthyroidism. CDR3 residues: CASSFPGDETQYF. The CDR3 DNA sequence: TGCGCCAGCTCTTTTCCGGGCGACGAGACCCAGTACTTC.